What follows describes a single TCR beta chain. This specimen comes from a study of human T cells and chemical hapten exposure. The time point was: patch test 2, 6 weeks after DPC sensitization. Regarding treatment: therapeutic diphenylcyclopropenone sensitization with weekly scalp DPC. TCRdb analysed the RACE reads with MiXCR anew, one entry per CDR3 protein. The sample has a few hundred thousand distinct CDR3 sequences, over 6% seen once; the top ten hold less than 6.5%. V trimming: 5 bases; J trimming: 4 bases; junction bases outside the gene matches: 5. The CDR3 is made up of 15 amino acids. Germline CDR1 and CDR2: SGHTA and FQGNSA.

Sequenced here: whole blood, sampled in connection with sensitization to the hapten diphenylcyclopropenone (DPC). The TCR originated in a young woman with alopecia areata. Some clones in this sample may be carry-over from other donors' samples. The chain employs TRBV7-2 and TRBJ2-5; 12 bases are a match to TRBD2. The CDR3 sequence: CASSPRLAGVETQYF. CDR3 bases: TGTGCCAGCAGCCCCCGACTAGCGGGGGTAGAGACCCAGTACTTC.